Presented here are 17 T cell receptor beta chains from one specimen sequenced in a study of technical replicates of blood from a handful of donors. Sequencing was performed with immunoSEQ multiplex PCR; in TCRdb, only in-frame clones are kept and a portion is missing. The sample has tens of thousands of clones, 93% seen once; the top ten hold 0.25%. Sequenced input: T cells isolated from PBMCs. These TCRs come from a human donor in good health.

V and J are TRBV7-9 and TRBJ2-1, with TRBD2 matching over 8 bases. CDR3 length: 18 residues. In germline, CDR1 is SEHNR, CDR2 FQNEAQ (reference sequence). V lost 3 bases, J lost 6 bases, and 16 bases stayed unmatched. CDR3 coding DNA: TGTGCCAGCAGCTTGGGTCGGGGATCCGGGACTAGAGGCAATGAGCAGTTCTTC. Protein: CASSLGRGSGTRGNEQFF.

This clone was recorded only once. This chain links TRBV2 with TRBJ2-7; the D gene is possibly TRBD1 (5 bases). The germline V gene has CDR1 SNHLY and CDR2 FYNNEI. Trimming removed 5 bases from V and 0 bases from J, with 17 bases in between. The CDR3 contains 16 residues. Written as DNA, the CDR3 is TGTGCCAGCAGTCTTCCCTTTACACAGGACTCCTACGAGCAGTACTTC. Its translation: CASSLPFTQDSYEQYF. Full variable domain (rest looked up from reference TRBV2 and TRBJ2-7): EPEVTQTPSHQVTQMGQEVILRCVPISNHLYFYWYRQILGQKVEFLVSFYNNEISEKSEIFDDQFSVERPDGSNFTLKIRSTKLEDSAMYFCASSLPFTQDSYEQYFGPGTRLTVT.

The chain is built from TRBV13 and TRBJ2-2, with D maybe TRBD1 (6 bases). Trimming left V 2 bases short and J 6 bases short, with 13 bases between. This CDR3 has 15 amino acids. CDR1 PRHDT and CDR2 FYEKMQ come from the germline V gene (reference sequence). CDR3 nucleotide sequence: TGTGCCAGCAGCTTACCAGGGGCCATCGCCGGGGAGCTGTTTTTT. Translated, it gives CASSLPGAIAGELFF.

The CDR3 loop is CASSSGAYEQYF. The CDR3 coding sequence is TGTGCCAGCAGTTCCGGAGCGTACGAGCAGTACTTC. This sequence joins TRBV28 and TRBJ2-7; D is unresolved. Per the germline V gene, CDR1 is MDHEN and CDR2 is SYDVKM. This CDR3 contains 12 residues. Trimming shortened V by 4 bases and J by 4 bases, and 8 bases separated the two germline ends.

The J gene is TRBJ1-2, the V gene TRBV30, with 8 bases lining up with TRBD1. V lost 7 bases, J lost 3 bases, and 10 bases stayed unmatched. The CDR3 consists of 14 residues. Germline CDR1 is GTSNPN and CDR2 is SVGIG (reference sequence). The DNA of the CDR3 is TGTGCCTCCAAGCCTCCGACAGGGGACTATGGCTACACCTTC. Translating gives CASKPPTGDYGYTF. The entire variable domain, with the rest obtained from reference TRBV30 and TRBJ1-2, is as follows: SQTIHQWPATLVQPVGSPLSLECTVEGTSNPNLYWYRQAAGRGLQLLFYSVGIGQISSEVPQNLSASRPQDRQFILSSKKLLLSDSGFYLCASKPPTGDYGYTFGSGTRLTVV.

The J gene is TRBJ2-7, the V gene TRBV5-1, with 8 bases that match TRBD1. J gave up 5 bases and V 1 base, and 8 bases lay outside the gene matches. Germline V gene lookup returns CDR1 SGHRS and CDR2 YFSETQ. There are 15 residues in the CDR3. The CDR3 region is CASSLLIQGGDEQYF. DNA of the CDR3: TGCGCCAGCAGCTTGTTGATACAGGGGGGTGACGAGCAGTACTTC.

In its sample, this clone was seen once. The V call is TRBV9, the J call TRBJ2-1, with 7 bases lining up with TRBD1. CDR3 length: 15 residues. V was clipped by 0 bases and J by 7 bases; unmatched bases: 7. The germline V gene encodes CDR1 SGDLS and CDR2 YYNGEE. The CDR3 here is CASSVVDRVGNEQFF. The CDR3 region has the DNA TGTGCCAGCAGCGTAGTTGACAGGGTGGGGAATGAGCAGTTCTTC.

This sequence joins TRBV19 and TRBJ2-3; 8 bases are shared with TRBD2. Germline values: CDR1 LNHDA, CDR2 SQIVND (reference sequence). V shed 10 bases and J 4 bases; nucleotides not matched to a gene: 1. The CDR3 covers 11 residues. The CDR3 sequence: CATGGADTQYF. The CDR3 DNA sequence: TGTGCCACCGGGGGGGCAGATACGCAGTATTTT. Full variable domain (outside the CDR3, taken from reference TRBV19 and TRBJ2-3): DGGITQSPKYLFRKEGQNVTLSCEQNLNHDAMYWYRQDPGQGLRLIYYSQIVNDFQKGDIAEGYSVSREKKESFPLTVTSAQKNPTAFYLCATGGADTQYFGPGTRLTVL.

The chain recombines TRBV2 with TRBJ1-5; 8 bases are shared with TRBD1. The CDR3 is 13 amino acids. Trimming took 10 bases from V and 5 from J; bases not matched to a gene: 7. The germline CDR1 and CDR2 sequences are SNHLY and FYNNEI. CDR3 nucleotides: TGTGCCACCAACGACAGGGGCGATCAGCCCCAGCATTTT. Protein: CATNDRGDQPQHF.

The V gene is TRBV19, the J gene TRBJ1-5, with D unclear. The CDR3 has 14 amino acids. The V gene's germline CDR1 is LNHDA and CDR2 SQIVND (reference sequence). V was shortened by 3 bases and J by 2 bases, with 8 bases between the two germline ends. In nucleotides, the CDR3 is TGTGCCAGTAGTATTGGAGTTGGCAATCAGCCCCAGCATTTT. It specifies CASSIGVGNQPQHF.

The CDR3 is CASAIYEQYF. The CDR3 DNA sequence: TGTGCCAGCGCGATCTACGAGCAGTACTTC. The gene calls are TRBV7-9 and TRBJ2-7; no clear D gene. In germline, CDR1 is SEHNR, CDR2 FQNEAQ (reference sequence). V was pared by 8 bases and J by 3 bases, with 5 bases between. The CDR3 runs 10 residues.

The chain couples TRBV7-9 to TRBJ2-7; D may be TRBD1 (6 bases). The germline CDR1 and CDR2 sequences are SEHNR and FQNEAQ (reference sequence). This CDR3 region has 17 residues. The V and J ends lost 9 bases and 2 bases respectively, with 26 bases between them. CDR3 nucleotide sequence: TGTGCCAGAGGCCGGGACAACGGCATTAATACGACCTACGAGCAGTACTTC. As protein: CARGRDNGINTTYEQYF. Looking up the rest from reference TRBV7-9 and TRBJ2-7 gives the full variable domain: DTGVSQNPRHKITKRGQNVTFRCDPISEHNRLYWYRQTLGQGPEFLTYFQNEAQLEKSRLLSDRFSAERPKGSFSTLEIQRTEQGDSAMYLCARGRDNGINTTYEQYFGPGTRLTVT.

The CDR3 DNA sequence: TGTGCCAGTACACCTAGCGGCCTCTACGAGCAGTACTTC. This translates into CASTPSGLYEQYF. The chain recombines TRBV28 with TRBJ2-7, with 7 bases matching TRBD2. The CDR3 is made up of 13 amino acids. The trim removed 9 bases at V and 3 bases at J, leaving 8 bases unmatched. The germline V gene encodes CDR1 MDHEN and CDR2 SYDVKM.

In DNA form, the CDR3 reads TGTGCCAGCAGTGATGTAGCGGGAGACACCGGGGAGCTGTTTTTT. Encoded protein: CASSDVAGDTGELFF. The rearrangement links TRBV6-4 to TRBJ2-2; 9 nucleotides line up with TRBD2. In germline, CDR1 is MRHNA, CDR2 SNTAGT. CDR3 length: 15 residues. V lost 3 bases, J lost 3 bases, and 2 bases stayed unmatched.

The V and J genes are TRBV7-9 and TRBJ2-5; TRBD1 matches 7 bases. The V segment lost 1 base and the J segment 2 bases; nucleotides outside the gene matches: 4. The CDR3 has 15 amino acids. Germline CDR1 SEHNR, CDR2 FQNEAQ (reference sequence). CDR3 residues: CASSLGQGTQETQYF. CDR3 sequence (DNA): TGTGCCAGCAGCTTAGGACAGGGCACACAAGAGACCCAGTACTTC.

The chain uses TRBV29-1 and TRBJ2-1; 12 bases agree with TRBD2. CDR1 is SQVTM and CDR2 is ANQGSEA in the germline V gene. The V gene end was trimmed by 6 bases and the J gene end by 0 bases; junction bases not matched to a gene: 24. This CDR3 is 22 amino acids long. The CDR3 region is CSVPMTGLVTSGRLSSYNEQFF. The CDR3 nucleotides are TGCAGCGTCCCCATGACAGGGTTGGTAACTAGCGGGAGGTTGAGCTCCTACAATGAGCAGTTCTTC.

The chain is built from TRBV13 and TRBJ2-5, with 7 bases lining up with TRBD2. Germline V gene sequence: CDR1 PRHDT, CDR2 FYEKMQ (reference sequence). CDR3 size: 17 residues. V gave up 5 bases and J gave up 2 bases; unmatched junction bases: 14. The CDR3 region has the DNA TGTGCCAGCAGCCCGTACGGAGGCAAGCGGGGACAAGAGACCCAGTACTTC. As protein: CASSPYGGKRGQETQYF. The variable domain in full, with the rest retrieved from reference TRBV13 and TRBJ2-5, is AAGVIQSPRHLIKEKRETATLKCYPIPRHDTVYWYQQGPGQDPQFLISFYEKMQSDKGSIPDRFSAQQFSDYHSELNMSSLELGDSALYFCASSPYGGKRGQETQYFGPGTRLLVL.